Sequencing of this T cell receptor (beta chain) was carried out in a study of Ad26.COV2.S vaccination and SARS-CoV-2 variants. Study context: Into the muscle, Ad26.COV2.S was dosed once or twice, 56 days apart.

Germline lookup yields CDR1 SGDLS and CDR2 YYNGEE. Losses at the gene ends were 0 bases for V and 0 bases for J; bases not matched to a gene: 3. The length of the CDR3 is 16 residues. The treatment was: over 15 received Ad26.COV2.S at low or high dose, single or two shots; about 5 received placebo; per-sample allocation not given. Sampling was done on day 63 after the first vaccine or placebo injection. Produced via immunoSEQ multiplex PCR; TCRdb's table is partial and in-frame only. The table shows roughly 450,000 clones, with about nine tenths occurring only once. Source: peripheral blood, taken in a trial of Ad26.COV2.S vaccine versus placebo. The J gene is TRBJ2-5, the V gene TRBV9; 9 nucleotides line up with TRBD1. The source is a person aged 18-65 years who received the Ad26.COV2.S COVID-19 vaccine or a placebo. The CDR3 DNA reads TGTGCCAGCAGCGTAGGAACAGGGGGCAACCAAGAGACCCAGTACTTC. This translates into CASSVGTGGNQETQYF. The whole variable domain, remainder taken from reference TRBV9 and TRBJ2-5, is DSGVTQTPKHLITATGQRVTLRCSPRSGDLSVYWYQQSLDQGLQFLIQYYNGEERAKGNILERFSAQQFPDLHSELNLSSLELGDSALYFCASSVGTGGNQETQYFGPGTRLLVL.